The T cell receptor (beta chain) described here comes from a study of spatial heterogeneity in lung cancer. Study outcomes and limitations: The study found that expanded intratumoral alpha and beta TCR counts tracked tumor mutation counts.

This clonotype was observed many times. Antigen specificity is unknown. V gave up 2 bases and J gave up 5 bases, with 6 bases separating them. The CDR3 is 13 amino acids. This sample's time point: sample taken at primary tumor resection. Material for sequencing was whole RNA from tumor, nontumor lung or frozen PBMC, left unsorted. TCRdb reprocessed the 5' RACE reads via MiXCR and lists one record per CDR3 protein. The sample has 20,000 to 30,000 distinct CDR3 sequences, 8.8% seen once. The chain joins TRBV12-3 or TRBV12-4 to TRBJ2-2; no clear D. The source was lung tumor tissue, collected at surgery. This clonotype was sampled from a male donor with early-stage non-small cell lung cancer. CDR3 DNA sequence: TGTGCCAGCAGTTTATCCCTTACCGGGGAGCTGTTTTTT. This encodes CASSLSLTGELFF.